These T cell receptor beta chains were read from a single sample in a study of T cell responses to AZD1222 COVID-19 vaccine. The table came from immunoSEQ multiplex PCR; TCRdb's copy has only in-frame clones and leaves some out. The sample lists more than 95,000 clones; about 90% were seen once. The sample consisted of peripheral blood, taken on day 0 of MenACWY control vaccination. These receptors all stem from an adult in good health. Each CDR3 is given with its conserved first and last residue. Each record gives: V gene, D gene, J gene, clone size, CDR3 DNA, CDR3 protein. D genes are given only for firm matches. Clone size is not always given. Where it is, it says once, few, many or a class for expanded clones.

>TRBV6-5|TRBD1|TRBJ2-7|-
TGTGCCAGCAGGCCGGGACAGGGTTTCTCCTACGAGCAGTACTTC
CASRPGQGFSYEQYF
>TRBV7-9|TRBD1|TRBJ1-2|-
TGTGCCAGCAGTCATCAGCGGACAGGGCCCGGCTACACCTTC
CASSHQRTGPGYTF
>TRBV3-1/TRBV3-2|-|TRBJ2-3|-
TGTGCCAGCACCTCTGGCACAGATACGCAGTATTTT
CASTSGTDTQYF
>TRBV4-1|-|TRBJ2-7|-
TGCGCCAGCAGCCAAGGGGCGGCGAGCTCCTACGAGCAGTACTTC
CASSQGAASSYEQYF
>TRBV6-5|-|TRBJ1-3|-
TGTGCCAGCAGTTACTCCACAGGGGGAAACACCATATATTTT
CASSYSTGGNTIYF
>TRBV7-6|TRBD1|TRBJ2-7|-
TGTGCCAGCAGCTTAGGGTCGGGACAGGGGGTCGGCGAGCAGTACTTC
CASSLGSGQGVGEQYF
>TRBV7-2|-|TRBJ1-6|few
TGTGCCAGCAGCTTAGGCCGGGCTTCACCCCTCCACTTT
CASSLGRASPLHF
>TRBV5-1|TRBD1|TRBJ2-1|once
TGCGCCAGCAGCTTGGACGGGACAGACAATGAGCAGTTCTTC
CASSLDGTDNEQFF
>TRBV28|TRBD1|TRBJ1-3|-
TGTGCCAGCAGTCCGGGACAGACCTCTGGAAACACCATATATTTT
CASSPGQTSGNTIYF
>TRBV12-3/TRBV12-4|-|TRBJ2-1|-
TGTGCCAGCATCAACAGACTCGACAATGAGCAGTTCTTC
CASINRLDNEQFF
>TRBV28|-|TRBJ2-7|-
TGTGCCAGCAGCAAAGGTCCCCAAAAACCCACTAATTTTAAGCAGTACTTC
CASSKGPQKPTNFKQYF
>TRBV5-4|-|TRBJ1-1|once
TGTGCCAGCAGCTTGGGAGATTTTGTCGACAGCATGAACACTGAAGCTTTCTTT
CASSLGDFVDSMNTEAFF
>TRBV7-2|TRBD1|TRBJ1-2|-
TGTGCCAGCAGCCTTCAACAGGGGGAGTCCTATGGCTACACCTTC
CASSLQQGESYGYTF